The rows below give T cell receptor beta chains drawn from one sample of a study of OX40 agonist ivuxolimab in advanced cancers. Only in-frame clones appear in the TCRdb table, and some are missing; sequencing was by immunoSEQ multiplex PCR. Counted here are some 74,000 clones, roughly 86% occurring once; the ten biggest clones make up around 5%. This sample comprised CD4+ or CD8+ T cells sorted from blood, obtained in a trial of the OX40 agonist ivuxolimab. These receptors all come from an adult with an advanced solid tumor such as melanoma, head and neck, liver or kidney cancer. Each CDR3 is given with its conserved first and last residue. Each record gives: V gene, J gene, clone size, D gene, CDR3 DNA, CDR3 protein. The D gene is left open where the match is weak. The size of a clone is reported for some rows only, either as once, few or many, or as a class for expanded clones.

>TRBV5-4|TRBJ2-7|NA|NA
TGTGCCAGCAGCTCGATCCGGGACGGAGTACGCGAGCAGTACTTC
CASSSIRDGVREQYF
>TRBV2|TRBJ2-3|once|NA
TGTGCCAGCAGTGAAAACAGGCCAGATACGCAGTATTTT
CASSENRPDTQYF
>TRBV9|TRBJ2-5|once|TRBD2
TGTGCCAGCAGCTTTCCCTCGCGGGAGGATGGAAAAAAAGAGACCCAGTACTTC
CASSFPSREDGKKETQYF
>TRBV2|TRBJ2-3|NA|NA
TGTGCCAGCAGTAACGGGGCTATAGCTTTAGCAGATACGCAGTATTTT
CASSNGAIALADTQYF
>TRBV6-6|TRBJ1-5|NA|NA
TGTGCCAGCAGACGGGACATGGAGAATCAGCCCCAGCATTTT
CASRRDMENQPQHF
>TRBV28|TRBJ2-3|few|TRBD2
TGTGCCAGCAGTTTAACTGGAACGGGGGGGCCGCTCACAGATACGCAGTATTTT
CASSLTGTGGPLTDTQYF
>TRBV6-5|TRBJ2-1|once|NA
TGTGCCAGCAGTTACCGGCAGCGGATCTCCTACAATGAGCAGTTCTTC
CASSYRQRISYNEQFF
>TRBV9|TRBJ2-2|NA|TRBD2
TGTGCCAGCAGCGCTATAGCGGGCTCGAACACCGGGGAGCTGTTTTTT
CASSAIAGSNTGELFF
>TRBV5-1|TRBJ2-2|once|NA
TGCGCCAGCAGCTTGGCTGGGTTTGGGACCGGGGAGCTGTTTTTT
CASSLAGFGTGELFF
>TRBV18|TRBJ2-6|NA|NA
TGTGCCAGCTCACCCCAGGGTTCCAACGTCCTGACTTTC
CASSPQGSNVLTF
>TRBV7-9|TRBJ2-5|NA|NA
TGTGCCAGCAGCTTAGCCACAGCATGGAAGGGAGAGACCCAGTACTTC
CASSLATAWKGETQYF
>TRBV25-1|TRBJ2-5|NA|TRBD1
TGTGCCAGCAGTGCCCCCGGGACAGGGTGGGTAAAGACCCAGTACTTC
CASSAPGTGWVKTQYF
>TRBV7-9|TRBJ2-7|NA|NA
TGTGCCACCCGATCGACCGGGTCCTCCGAGCAGTACTTC
CATRSTGSSEQYF
>TRBV27|TRBJ2-4|NA|NA
TGTGCCAGCAGCCGTACCCACATGGGCTTAAGTGAAAACATTCAGTACTTC
CASSRTHMGLSENIQYF
>TRBV6-6|TRBJ1-3|NA|NA
TGTGCCAGCAGTTACTCCGGGGAAGCTGGAAACACCATATATTTT
CASSYSGEAGNTIYF
>TRBV6-6|TRBJ2-7|NA|NA
TGTGCCAGCAGTTACTCACCCGGGGCGGCCTACGAGCAGTACTTC
CASSYSPGAAYEQYF
>TRBV7-6|TRBJ2-1|NA|NA
TGTGCCAGCAGCTTGGGGACTGGGGTCAATGAGCAGTTCTTC
CASSLGTGVNEQFF
>TRBV19|TRBJ2-1|NA|TRBD2
TGTGCCAGTAGTAGAGGGACTAGCGGGCCTTACAATGAGCAGTTCTTC
CASSRGTSGPYNEQFF
>TRBV7-8|TRBJ1-2|NA|TRBD1
TGTGCCAGCAGCTCGGTCCCGGGACAGACTTCCAGGACCTTC
CASSSVPGQTSRTF
>TRBV28|TRBJ2-7|NA|TRBD1
TGTGCCAGTCACTCGGGACAGACCTACGAGCAGTACTTC
CASHSGQTYEQYF
>TRBV27|TRBJ2-5|NA|TRBD2
TGTGCCACTAGCCTGCGGGCGGGAGGCCTGGAGACCCAGTACTTC
CATSLRAGGLETQYF
>TRBV5-4|TRBJ2-3|NA|TRBD2
TGTGCCAGCAGCTTGGCCGCGGGGGGCACAGATACGCAGTATTTT
CASSLAAGGTDTQYF
>TRBV6-5|TRBJ1-4|NA|TRBD1
TGTGCCAGCAGTTACTCGGGGACAGGGGAAGGGGAAAAACTGTTTTTT
CASSYSGTGEGEKLFF
>TRBV5-1|TRBJ1-2|NA|NA
TGTGCCAGCAGCTTGTGGGGGTACGGGGCGTATGGCTACACCTTC
CASSLWGYGAYGYTF
>TRBV6-1|TRBJ1-5|NA|NA
TGTGCCAGCAGTGTGGGGATGGATCAGCCCCAGCATTTT
CASSVGMDQPQHF
>TRBV15|TRBJ1-4|NA|NA
TGTGCCACCAGCAGAGCGTCGGGCGGAACTAATGAAAAACTGTTTTTT
CATSRASGGTNEKLFF
>TRBV5-1|TRBJ1-4|NA|NA
TGCGCCAGCAGCTTGGAAGACTTAAATGAAAAACTGTTTTTT
CASSLEDLNEKLFF
>TRBV11-3|TRBJ1-1|NA|NA
TGTGCCAGCAGCTCCGACCCTAATGGTGAAGCTTTCTTT
CASSSDPNGEAFF
>TRBV5-1|TRBJ2-2|NA|TRBD2
TGCGCCAGCAGTCTTATCCGGGGGGACACCGGGGAGCTGTTTTTT
CASSLIRGDTGELFF
>TRBV5-4|TRBJ2-3|NA|NA
TGTGCCAGCAGCTCCTCGGGGAGCAGGGATACGCAGTATTTT
CASSSSGSRDTQYF
>TRBV5-1|TRBJ2-1|NA|TRBD2
TGCGCCAGCAGCTTAGGCGGTAGCGGGGGGAGCAATGAGCAGTTCTTC
CASSLGGSGGSNEQFF
>TRBV28|TRBJ2-7|NA|NA
TGTGCCAGCAGCCTCCGGACACCCTACGAGCAGTACTTC
CASSLRTPYEQYF
>TRBV28|TRBJ1-4|NA|TRBD1
TGTGCCAGCAGTGGGGGACAGGGTACAACTAATGAAAAACTGTTTTTT
CASSGGQGTTNEKLFF
>TRBV5-1|TRBJ2-3|NA|NA
TGCGCCAGCAGCTTGGGGGCGGGTTACGGAGATACGCAGTATTTT
CASSLGAGYGDTQYF
>TRBV7-2|TRBJ1-5|NA|NA
TGTGCCAGCAGCCAGGGTCAATCTAGCAATCAGCCCCAGCATTTT
CASSQGQSSNQPQHF
>TRBV9|TRBJ2-3|NA|NA
TGTGCCAGCAGCGCCTTGGGACAAATCTCAGATACGCAGTATTTT
CASSALGQISDTQYF
>TRBV7-3|TRBJ2-3|NA|TRBD2
TGTGCCAGCAGCTTAACGTGGTCTAGCGGGGGGGCAAATACGCAGTATTTT
CASSLTWSSGGANTQYF
>TRBV7-3|TRBJ2-7|few|TRBD1
TGTGCCAGCAGCCGGACAGGGGGCTCCTACGAGCAGTACTTC
CASSRTGGSYEQYF
>TRBV6-5|TRBJ2-7|NA|NA
TGTGCCAGCAGTATTACAGGGCACGAGCAGTACTTC
CASSITGHEQYF
>TRBV18|TRBJ1-1|NA|NA
TGTGCCAGCTCACCGGGACGGCCGGAGGTAGCTTTCTTT
CASSPGRPEVAFF
>TRBV5-4|TRBJ2-3|NA|NA
TGTGCCAGCAGCTTCTGGACGGGGGATACGCAGTATTTT
CASSFWTGDTQYF
>TRBV2|TRBJ2-3|once|TRBD1
TGTGCCAGCAGTGAACAGACAGGGGGCACAGATACGCAGTATTTT
CASSEQTGGTDTQYF
>TRBV6-1|TRBJ1-4|NA|TRBD1
TGTGCCAGCAGTGAAAGACAGGGAACAACTAATGAAAAACTGTTTTTT
CASSERQGTTNEKLFF
>TRBV18|TRBJ1-5|NA|NA
TGTGCCAGCTCTCGATATACCCCCCGGACAGTGGTTCCCCAGCATTTT
CASSRYTPRTVVPQHF
>TRBV6-6|TRBJ1-4|NA|NA
TGTGCCAGCAGTTACGCCGAGGGGGGGCTCTGGGAAAAACTGTTTTTT
CASSYAEGGLWEKLFF
>TRBV19|TRBJ1-5|NA|NA
TGTGCCAGTAGTATTTCAGGGGTGGATCAGCCCCAGCATTTT
CASSISGVDQPQHF
>TRBV10-3|TRBJ2-3|NA|NA
TGTGCCACCCAGGGTGAACTGGGGTCTAGCACAGATACGCAGTATTTT
CATQGELGSSTDTQYF
>TRBV5-1|TRBJ1-4|NA|NA
TGCGCCAGCAGCTCGAGGGGTGCAACTAATGAAAAACTGTTTTTT
CASSSRGATNEKLFF
>TRBV5-1|TRBJ2-5|once|TRBD2
TGCGCCAGCAGCCACGGACTAGCTACAGAGACCCAGTACTTC
CASSHGLATETQYF
>TRBV19|TRBJ1-2|NA|NA
TGTGCCAGTAGTACTGTGCCGGACAGTAGTTATGGCTACACCTTC
CASSTVPDSSYGYTF
>TRBV27|TRBJ2-4|once|TRBD2
TGTGCCAGCAGTTTATCCGGGGGGATAGCCAAAAACATTCAGTACTTC
CASSLSGGIAKNIQYF
>TRBV2|TRBJ1-5|NA|NA
TGTGCCAGCAGGGAGGGAACGAATCAGCCCCAGCATTTT
CASREGTNQPQHF